The source of this T cell receptor (beta chain) is a study of shared clonotypes between healthy human individuals. On the study more broadly: Aged 18 to 49, the donors were a couple of women and a few men. Findings and limits, study-wide: What rarefaction showed was incomplete sorted-subset sequencing despite large depth. Clonotypes which were not shared had lower generation probabilities than clonotypes that all four donors shared. Approximately 4.5% was the fraction of naive CD4 clonotypes found shared across a handful of donors.

Points on this clone: Its matching antigen is unknown.

Produced via immunoSEQ multiplex PCR; TCRdb's table is partial and in-frame only. The top ten hold over 0.12% of the sample, which has 2.5 million or so clones, over 85% seen once. V trimming: 0 bases; J trimming: 7 bases; junction bases outside the gene matches: 6. The germline V gene encodes CDR1 KGHSY and CDR2 FQNENV. CDR3 size: 15 residues. Specimen: naive CD4+ T cells sorted from blood. This sample's subset: CD45RA+ positively selected. This TCR was recovered from a man in his late teens or twenties in good health. The chain has TRBV16 and TRBJ1-2, with 9 nucleotides matching TRBD1. The CDR3 DNA follows: TGTGCCAGCAGCCAATCACAGGGGGCGAAAAGTGGCTACACCTTC. Its translation is CASSQSQGAKSGYTF.